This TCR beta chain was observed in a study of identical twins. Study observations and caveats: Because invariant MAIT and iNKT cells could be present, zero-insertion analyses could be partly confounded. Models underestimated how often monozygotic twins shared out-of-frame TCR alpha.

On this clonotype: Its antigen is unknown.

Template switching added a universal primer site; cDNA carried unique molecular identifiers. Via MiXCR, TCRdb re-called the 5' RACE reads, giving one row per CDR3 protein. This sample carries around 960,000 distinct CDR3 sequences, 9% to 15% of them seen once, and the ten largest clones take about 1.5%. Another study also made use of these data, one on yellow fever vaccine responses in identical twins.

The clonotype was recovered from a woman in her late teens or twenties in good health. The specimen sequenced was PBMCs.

The DNA of the CDR3 is TGTGCCAGCAGGACTAGCGGGTTCGCCTACGAGCAGTACTTC. This sequence encodes CASRTSGFAYEQYF. J is TRBJ2-7 and V is TRBV6-1, with 10 bases aligning to TRBD2. V dropped 6 bases and J dropped 2; count of bases not matched to a gene: 4. The CDR3 is 14 amino acids. Germline V gene data show CDR1 as MNHNS and CDR2 as SASEGT.